This T cell receptor (beta chain) was retrieved from a study of cytomegalovirus exposure and HLA in healthy donors. Whole-study context: Later analysis reported that the roughly 110 validation repertoires shared the platform of the approximately 690 first-cohort repertoires. Overall study results and limits: In vitro, three CMV-associated chains proved specific for CMV antigens.

V dropped 8 bases and J dropped 8; count of bases not matched to a gene: 11. The CDR3 sequence is 15 residues long. Germline assignment: CDR1 MNHEY and CDR2 SMNVEV (reference sequence). From the roughly 120-subject validation cohort, which was separate from the roughly 700-subject first cohort, the donors were drawn. This clone was seen only a few times. The antigen is undetermined. Generated by immunoSEQ multiplex PCR, the TCRdb table keeps only in-frame clones and is missing some. The sample carries about 68,000 clones, about nine tenths recorded once. Sequencing input: PBMCs. The chain uses TRBV27 and TRBJ2-1; 11 nucleotides line up with TRBD2. This receptor was taken from a man younger than 35 in good health and CMV-seronegative. The CDR3 region has the DNA TGTGCCAGCGCCGCGGGACTAGCGGCCTTGGATGAGCAGTTCTTC. It specifies CASAAGLAALDEQFF.